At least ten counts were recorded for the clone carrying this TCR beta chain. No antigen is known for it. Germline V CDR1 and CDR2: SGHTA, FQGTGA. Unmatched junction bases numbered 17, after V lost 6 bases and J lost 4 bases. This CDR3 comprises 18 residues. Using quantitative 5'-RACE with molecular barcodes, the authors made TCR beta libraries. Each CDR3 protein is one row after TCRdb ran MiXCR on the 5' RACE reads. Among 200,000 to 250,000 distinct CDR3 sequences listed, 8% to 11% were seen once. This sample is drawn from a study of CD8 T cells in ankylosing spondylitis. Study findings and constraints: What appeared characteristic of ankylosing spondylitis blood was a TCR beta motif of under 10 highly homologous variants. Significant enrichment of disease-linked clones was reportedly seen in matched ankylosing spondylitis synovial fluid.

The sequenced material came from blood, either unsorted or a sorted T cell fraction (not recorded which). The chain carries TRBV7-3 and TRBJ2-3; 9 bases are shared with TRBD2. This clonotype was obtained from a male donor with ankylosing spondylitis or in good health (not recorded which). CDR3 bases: TGTGCCAGCAGTCAAAATAGTCTAGCGGGGTTGGTCGCAGATACGCAGTATTTT. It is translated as CASSQNSLAGLVADTQYF. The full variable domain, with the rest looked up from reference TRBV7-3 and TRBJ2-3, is GAGVSQTPSNKVTEKGKYVELRCDPISGHTALYWYRQSLGQGPEFLIYFQGTGAADDSGLPNDRFFAVRPEGSVSTLKIQRTERGDSAVYLCASSQNSLAGLVADTQYFGPGTRLTVL.